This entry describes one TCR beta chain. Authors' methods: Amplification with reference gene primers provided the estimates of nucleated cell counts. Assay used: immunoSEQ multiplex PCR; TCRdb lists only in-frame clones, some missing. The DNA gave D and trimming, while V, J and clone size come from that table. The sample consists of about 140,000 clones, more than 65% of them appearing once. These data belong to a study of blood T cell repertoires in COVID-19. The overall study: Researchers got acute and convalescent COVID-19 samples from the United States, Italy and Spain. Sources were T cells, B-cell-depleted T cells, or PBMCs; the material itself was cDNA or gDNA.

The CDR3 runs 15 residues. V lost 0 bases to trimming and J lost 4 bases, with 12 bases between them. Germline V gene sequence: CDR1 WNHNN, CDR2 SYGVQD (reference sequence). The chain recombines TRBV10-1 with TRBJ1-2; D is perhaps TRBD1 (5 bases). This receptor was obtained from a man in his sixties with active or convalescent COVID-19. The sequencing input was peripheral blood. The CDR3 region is CASSESVGAPYGYTF. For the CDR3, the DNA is TGCGCCAGCAGTGAGTCTGTAGGGGCGCCCTATGGCTACACCTTC.